The entry that follows covers one TCR beta chain sequence. This specimen belongs to a study of blood T cell repertoires in COVID-19. Study background: The origin of the acute and convalescent COVID-19 samples was the United States, Italy and Spain. T cells, B-cell-depleted T cells, or PBMCs supplied cDNA or gDNA.

Under the authors' procedure: Reference gene primer amplification gave nucleated cell count estimates. Sequencing was performed with immunoSEQ multiplex PCR; in TCRdb, only in-frame clones are kept and a portion is missing. Clone size and the V and J calls come from that table; the DNA yielded D and trimming. Counted here are 100,000 or so clones, 70% to 90% occurring once; the ten biggest clones make up 13%. This TCR was recovered from a man aged 45-65 years with active or convalescent COVID-19. The sequencing sample was made of peripheral blood.

In DNA, the CDR3 is TGCGCCAGCAGCCCCGACAGGGCGAACACCGGGGAGCTGTTTTTT. Protein: CASSPDRANTGELFF. The rearrangement links TRBV5-1 to TRBJ2-2; 7 nucleotides align to TRBD1. Germline V lookup: CDR1 SGHRS, CDR2 YFSETQ. The CDR3 totals 15 residues. J was trimmed by 0 bases and V by 4 bases; bases with no gene match: 3.